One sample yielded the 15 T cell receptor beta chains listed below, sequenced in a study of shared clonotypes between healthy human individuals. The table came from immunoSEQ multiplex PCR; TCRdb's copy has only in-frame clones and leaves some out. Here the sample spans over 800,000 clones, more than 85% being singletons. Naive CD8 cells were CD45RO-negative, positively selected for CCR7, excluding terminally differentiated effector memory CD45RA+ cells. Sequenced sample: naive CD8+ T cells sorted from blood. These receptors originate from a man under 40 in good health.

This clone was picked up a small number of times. The chain's CDR3 is CASSPNVGTDLYGYTF. For the CDR3, the DNA is TGTGCCAGCAGCCCCAATGTCGGGACCGACCTCTATGGCTACACCTTC. The chain recombines TRBV7-2 with TRBJ1-2; TRBD1 is a possible D gene (5 bases). This CDR3 contains 16 residues. Germline V gene lookup returns CDR1 SGHTA and CDR2 FQGNSA. V lost 5 bases, J lost 4 bases, and 20 bases lay in between.

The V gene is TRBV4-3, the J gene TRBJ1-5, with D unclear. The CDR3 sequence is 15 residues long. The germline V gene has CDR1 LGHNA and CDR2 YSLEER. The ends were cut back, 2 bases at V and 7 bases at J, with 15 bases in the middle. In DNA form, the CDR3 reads TGCGCCAGCAGCCAATATGAGGGAGAAGACCAGCCCCAGCATTTT. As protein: CASSQYEGEDQPQHF.

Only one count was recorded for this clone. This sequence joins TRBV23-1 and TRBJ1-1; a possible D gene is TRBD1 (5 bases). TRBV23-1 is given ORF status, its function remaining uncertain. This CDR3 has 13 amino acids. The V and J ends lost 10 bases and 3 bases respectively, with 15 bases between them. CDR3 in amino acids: CANLGDGDTEAFF. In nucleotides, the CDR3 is TGCGCCAACCTAGGGGACGGGGACACTGAAGCTTTCTTT.

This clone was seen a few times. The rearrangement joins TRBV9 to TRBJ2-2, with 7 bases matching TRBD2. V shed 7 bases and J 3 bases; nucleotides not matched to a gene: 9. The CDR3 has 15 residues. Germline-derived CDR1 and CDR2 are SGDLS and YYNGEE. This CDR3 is CASRVGGLDTGELFF. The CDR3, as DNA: TGTGCCAGCCGGGTGGGAGGGCTGGACACCGGGGAGCTGTTTTTT.

The DNA of the CDR3 is TGTGCCTTTCCCGCACAGGGGCTCAACTATGGCTACACCTTC. Translation: CAFPAQGLNYGYTF. The rearrangement joins TRBV30 to TRBJ1-2; 7 bases match TRBD1. This CDR3 is built from 14 residues. With 7 bases clipped from V and 2 bases from J, the junction kept 10 bases outside the gene matches. Germline values: CDR1 GTSNPN, CDR2 SVGIG (reference sequence).

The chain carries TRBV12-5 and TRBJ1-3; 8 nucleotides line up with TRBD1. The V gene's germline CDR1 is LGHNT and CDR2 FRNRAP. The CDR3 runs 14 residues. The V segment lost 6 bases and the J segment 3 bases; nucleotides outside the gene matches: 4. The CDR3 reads CASGGGQDGNTIYF. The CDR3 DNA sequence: TGTGCTAGTGGGGGGGGACAGGATGGAAACACCATATATTTT. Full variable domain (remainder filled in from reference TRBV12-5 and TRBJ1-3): DARVTQTPRHKVTEMGQEVTMRCQPILGHNTVFWYRQTMMQGLELLAYFRNRAPLDDSGMPKDRFSAEMPDATLATLKIQPSEPRDSAVYFCASGGGQDGNTIYFGEGSWLTVV.

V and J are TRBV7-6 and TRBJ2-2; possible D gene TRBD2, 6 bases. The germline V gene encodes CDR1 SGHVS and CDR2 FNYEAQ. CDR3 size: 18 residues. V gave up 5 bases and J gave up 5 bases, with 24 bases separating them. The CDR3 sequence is CASSHFSSGGPWTGELFF. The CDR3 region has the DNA TGTGCCAGCAGCCACTTTTCATCTGGAGGGCCGTGGACCGGGGAGCTGTTTTTT.

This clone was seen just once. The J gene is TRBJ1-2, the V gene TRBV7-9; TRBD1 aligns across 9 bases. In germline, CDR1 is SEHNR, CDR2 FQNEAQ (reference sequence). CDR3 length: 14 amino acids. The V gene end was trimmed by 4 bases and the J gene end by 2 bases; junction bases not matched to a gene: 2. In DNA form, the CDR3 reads TGTGCCAGCAGCTGGGACAGGGACAACTATGGCTACACCTTC. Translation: CASSWDRDNYGYTF.

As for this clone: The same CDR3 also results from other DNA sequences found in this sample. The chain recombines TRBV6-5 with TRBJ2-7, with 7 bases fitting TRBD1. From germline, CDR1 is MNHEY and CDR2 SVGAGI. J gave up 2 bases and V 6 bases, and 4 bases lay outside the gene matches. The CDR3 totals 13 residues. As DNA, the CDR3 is TGTGCCAGCAGCACCGACAGGGCCTACGAGCAGTACTTC. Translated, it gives CASSTDRAYEQYF.

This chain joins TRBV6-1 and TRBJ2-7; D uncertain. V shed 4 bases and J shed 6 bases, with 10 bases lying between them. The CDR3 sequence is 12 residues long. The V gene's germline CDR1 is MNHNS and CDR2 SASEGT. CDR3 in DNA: TGTGCCAGCAGTGGCAGGTACCGCGAGCAGTACTTC. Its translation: CASSGRYREQYF.

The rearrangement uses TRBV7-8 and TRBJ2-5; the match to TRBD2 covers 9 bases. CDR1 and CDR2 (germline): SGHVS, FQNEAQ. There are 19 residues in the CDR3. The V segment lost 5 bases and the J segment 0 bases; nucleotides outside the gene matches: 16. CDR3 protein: CASSALPLAGSGYQETQYF. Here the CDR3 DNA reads TGTGCCAGCAGCGCCCTCCCCCTAGCGGGATCGGGGTACCAAGAGACCCAGTACTTC.

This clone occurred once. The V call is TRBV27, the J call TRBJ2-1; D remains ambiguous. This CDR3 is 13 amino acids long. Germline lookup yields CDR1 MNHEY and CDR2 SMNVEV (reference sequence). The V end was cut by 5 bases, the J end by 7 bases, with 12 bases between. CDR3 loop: CASSPGGVNEQFF. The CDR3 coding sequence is TGTGCCAGCAGTCCTGGTGGCGTGAATGAGCAGTTCTTC.

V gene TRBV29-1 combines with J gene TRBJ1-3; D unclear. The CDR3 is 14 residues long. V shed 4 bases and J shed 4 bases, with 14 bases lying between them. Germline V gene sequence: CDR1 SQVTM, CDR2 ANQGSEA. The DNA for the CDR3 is TGCAGCGTTGTGGCCTCAGTAGGGGGAAACACCATATATTTT. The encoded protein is CSVVASVGGNTIYF.

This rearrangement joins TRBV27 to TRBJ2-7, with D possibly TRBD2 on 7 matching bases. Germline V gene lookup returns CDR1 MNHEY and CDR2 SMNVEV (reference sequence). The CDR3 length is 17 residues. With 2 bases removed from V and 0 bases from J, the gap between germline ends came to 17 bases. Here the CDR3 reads CASSLTFGGGSSYEQYF. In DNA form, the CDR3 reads TGTGCCAGCAGTTTAACGTTCGGCGGGGGCAGCTCCTACGAGCAGTACTTC.

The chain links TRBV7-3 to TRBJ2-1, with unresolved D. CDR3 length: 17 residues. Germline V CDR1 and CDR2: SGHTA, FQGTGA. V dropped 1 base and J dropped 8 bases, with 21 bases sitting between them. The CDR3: CASSLIPPILTSDEQFF. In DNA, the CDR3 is TGTGCCAGCAGCTTAATCCCTCCTATACTCACCTCTGATGAGCAGTTCTTC.